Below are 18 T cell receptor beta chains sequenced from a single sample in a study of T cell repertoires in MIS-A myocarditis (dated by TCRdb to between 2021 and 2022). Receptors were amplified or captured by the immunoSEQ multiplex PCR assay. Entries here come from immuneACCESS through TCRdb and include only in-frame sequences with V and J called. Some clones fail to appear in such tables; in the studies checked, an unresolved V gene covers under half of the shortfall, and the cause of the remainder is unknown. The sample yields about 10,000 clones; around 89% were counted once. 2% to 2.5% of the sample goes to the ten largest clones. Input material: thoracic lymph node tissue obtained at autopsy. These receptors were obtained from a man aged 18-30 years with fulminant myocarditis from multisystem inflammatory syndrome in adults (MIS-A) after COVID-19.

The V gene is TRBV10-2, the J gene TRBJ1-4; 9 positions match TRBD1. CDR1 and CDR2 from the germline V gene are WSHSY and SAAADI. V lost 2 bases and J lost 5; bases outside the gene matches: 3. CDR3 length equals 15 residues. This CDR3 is CASSEIGQGNEKLFF. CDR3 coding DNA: TGCGCCAGCAGTGAGATTGGACAGGGGAATGAAAAACTGTTTTTT.

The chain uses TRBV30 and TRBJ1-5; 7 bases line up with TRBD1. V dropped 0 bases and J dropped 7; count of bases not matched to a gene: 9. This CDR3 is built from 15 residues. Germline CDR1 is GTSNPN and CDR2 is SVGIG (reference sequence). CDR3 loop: CAWSVKEGAKQPQHF. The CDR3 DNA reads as TGTGCCTGGAGTGTTAAAGAGGGGGCGAAGCAGCCCCAGCATTTT.

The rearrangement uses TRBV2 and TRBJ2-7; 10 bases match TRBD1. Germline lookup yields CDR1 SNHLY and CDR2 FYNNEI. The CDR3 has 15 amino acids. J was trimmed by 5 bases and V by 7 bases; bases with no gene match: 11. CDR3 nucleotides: TGTGCCAGCAACCCGCCCGGGACAGGGGTAAACGAGCAGTACTTC. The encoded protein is CASNPPGTGVNEQYF. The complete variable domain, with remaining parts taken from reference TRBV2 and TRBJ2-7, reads EPEVTQTPSHQVTQMGQEVILRCVPISNHLYFYWYRQILGQKVEFLVSFYNNEISEKSEIFDDQFSVERPDGSNFTLKIRSTKLEDSAMYFCASNPPGTGVNEQYFGPGTRLTVT.

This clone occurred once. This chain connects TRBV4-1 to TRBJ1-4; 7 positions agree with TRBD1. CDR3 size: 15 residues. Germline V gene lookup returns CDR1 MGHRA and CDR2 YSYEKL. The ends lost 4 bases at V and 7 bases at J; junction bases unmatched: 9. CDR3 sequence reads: CASSPSRQGAEKLFF. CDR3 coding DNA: TGCGCCAGCAGCCCATCCCGACAGGGTGCTGAAAAACTGTTTTTT.

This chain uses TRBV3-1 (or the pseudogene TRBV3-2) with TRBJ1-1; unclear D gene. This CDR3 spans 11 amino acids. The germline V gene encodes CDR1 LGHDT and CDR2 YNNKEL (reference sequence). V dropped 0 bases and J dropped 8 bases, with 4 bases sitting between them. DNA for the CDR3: TGTGCCAGCAGCCAAGAGGGGGAAGCTTTCTTT. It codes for CASSQEGEAFF.

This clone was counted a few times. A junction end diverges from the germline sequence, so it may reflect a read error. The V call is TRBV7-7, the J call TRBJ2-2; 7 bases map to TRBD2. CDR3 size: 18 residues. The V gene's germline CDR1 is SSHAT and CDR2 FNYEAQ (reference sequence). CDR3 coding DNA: TGTGCTAGCAGCTTCTTACCGCCGGGACTAACGAACACCGGGGAGCTGTTTTTT. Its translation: CASSFLPPGLTNTGELFF.

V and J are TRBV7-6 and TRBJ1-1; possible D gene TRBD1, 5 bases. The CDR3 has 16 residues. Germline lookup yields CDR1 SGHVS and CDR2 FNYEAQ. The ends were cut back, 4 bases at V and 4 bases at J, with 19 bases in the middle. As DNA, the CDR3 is TGTGCCAGCAGCTCCAGGGTGGGGGAGAGAAGCACTGAAGCTTTCTTT. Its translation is CASSSRVGERSTEAFF.

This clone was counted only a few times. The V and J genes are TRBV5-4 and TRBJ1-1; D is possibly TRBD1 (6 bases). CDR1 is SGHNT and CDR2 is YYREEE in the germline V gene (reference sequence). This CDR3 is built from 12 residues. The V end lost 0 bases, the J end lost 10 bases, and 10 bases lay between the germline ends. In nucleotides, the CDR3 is TGTGCCAGCAGCTTGGGACAGGCGGCAGCTTTCTTT. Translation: CASSLGQAAAFF.

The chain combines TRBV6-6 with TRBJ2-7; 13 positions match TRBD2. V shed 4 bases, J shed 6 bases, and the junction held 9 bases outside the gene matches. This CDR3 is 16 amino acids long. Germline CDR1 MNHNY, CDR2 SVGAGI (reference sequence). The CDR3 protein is CASSSPLLAGGSEQYF. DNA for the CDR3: TGTGCCAGCAGTTCGCCCTTACTAGCGGGAGGGAGCGAGCAGTACTTC.

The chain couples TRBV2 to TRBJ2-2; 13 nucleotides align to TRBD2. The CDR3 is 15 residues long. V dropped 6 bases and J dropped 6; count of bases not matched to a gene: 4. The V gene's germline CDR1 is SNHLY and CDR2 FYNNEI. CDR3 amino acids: CASRGLAGVAGELFF. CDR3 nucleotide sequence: TGTGCCAGCAGAGGACTAGCGGGAGTTGCCGGGGAGCTGTTTTTT.

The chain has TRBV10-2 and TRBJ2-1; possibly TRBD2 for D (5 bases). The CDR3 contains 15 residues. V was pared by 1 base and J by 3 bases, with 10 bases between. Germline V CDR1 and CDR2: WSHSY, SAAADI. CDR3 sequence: CASSEFGLFYNEQFF. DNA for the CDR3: TGCGCCAGCAGTGAGTTCGGACTTTTCTACAATGAGCAGTTCTTC.

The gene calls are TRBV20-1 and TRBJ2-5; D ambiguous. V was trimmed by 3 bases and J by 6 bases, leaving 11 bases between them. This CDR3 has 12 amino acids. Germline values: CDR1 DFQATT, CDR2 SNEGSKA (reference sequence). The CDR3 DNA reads TGCAGTGCTAGTAAAGGGCAAAAGACCCAGTACTTC. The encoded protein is CSASKGQKTQYF.

This CDR3 reads CASIPLTRNTEAFF. The CDR3 DNA reads as TGTGCCAGCATCCCACTGACCAGGAACACTGAAGCTTTCTTT. The V gene is TRBV7-8, the J gene TRBJ1-1; no definite D call. The CDR3 contains 14 residues. V was clipped by 7 bases and J by 1 base, with 13 bases between them. Per germline, CDR1 SGHVS and CDR2 FQNEAQ.

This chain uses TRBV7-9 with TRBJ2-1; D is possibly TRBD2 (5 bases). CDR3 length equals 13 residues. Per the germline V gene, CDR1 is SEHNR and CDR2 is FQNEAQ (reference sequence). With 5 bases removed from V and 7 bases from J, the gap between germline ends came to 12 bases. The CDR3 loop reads CASSRVSGNEQFF. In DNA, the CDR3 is TGTGCCAGCAGCCGGGTGAGCGGTAATGAGCAGTTCTTC.

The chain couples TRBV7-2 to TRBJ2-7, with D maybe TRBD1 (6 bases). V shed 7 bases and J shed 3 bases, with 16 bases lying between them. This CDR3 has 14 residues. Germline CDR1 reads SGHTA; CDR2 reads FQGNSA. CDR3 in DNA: TGTGCCAGCACCCCAGACAGGAACAACTACGAGCAGTACTTC. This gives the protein CASTPDRNNYEQYF.

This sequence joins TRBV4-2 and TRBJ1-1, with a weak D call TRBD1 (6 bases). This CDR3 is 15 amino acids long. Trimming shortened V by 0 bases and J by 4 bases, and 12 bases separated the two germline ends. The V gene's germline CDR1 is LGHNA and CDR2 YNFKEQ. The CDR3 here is CASSQDRPGVTEAFF. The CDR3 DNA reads TGTGCCAGCAGCCAAGATCGTCCAGGGGTCACTGAAGCTTTCTTT.

The CDR3, as DNA: TGTGCCAGCAGCGAGCTCCCCGGACAGGGTTCTACCGGGGAGCTGTTTTTT. It encodes CASSELPGQGSTGELFF. This chain uses TRBV9 with TRBJ2-2; 8 bases agree with TRBD1. Losses at the gene ends were 3 bases for V and 5 bases for J; bases not matched to a gene: 12. Germline values: CDR1 SGDLS, CDR2 YYNGEE. This CDR3 comprises 17 residues.

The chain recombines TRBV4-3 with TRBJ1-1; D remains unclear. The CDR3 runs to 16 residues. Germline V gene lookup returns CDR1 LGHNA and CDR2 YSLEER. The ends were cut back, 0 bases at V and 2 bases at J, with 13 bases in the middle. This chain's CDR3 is CASSQDWPEFNTEAFF. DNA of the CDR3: TGCGCCAGCAGCCAAGATTGGCCCGAATTTAACACTGAAGCTTTCTTT.